These T cell receptor beta chains were read from a single sample in a study of cytomegalovirus exposure and HLA in healthy donors. The table came from immunoSEQ multiplex PCR; TCRdb's copy has only in-frame clones and leaves some out. This sample has tens of thousands of clones, with less than 70% found just once. The sample was PBMCs. These receptors originate from a woman between 45 and 60 years old in good health and CMV-seronegative. Each CDR3 is given with its conserved first and last residue. A D gene is named only where the DNA matches it firmly. A row's size may be missing; if present it is once, few, many or a size class.

j_call clone_size v_call d_call cdr3_nt cdr3_aa
TRBJ1-1 . TRBV7-2 TRBD1 TGTGCCAGCAGCCCCCAGGGGGCGGTAAGCACTGAAGCTTTCTTT CASSPQGAVSTEAFF
TRBJ1-5 . TRBV5-1 TRBD1 TGCGCCAGCAGCCCGACGACAGGGATGGTCCAGCCCCAGCATTTT CASSPTTGMVQPQHF
TRBJ2-7 . TRBV7-2 TRBD1 TGTGCCAGCAGCCAGTACAGGGGCGGACCCTACGAGCAGTACTTC CASSQYRGGPYEQYF
TRBJ2-3 . TRBV19 TRBD1 TGTGCCAGTACCCCTGACAGGGGGCAGGGAGATACGCAGTATTTT CASTPDRGQGDTQYF
TRBJ1-1 . TRBV4-3 . TGCGCCAGCAGCCAAGACGGCCGACAGAACACTGAAGCTTTCTTT CASSQDGRQNTEAFF
TRBJ1-2 . TRBV7-2 . TGTGCCAGCAGCTTGAACAGGGAATCCCCCCATGGCTACACCTTC CASSLNRESPHGYTF
TRBJ1-1 . TRBV5-4 . TGTGCCTCCGCTACCGGGACACCCCTTATGAACACTGAAGCTTTCTTT CASATGTPLMNTEAFF
TRBJ1-5 . TRBV19 . TGTGCCAGTAGTATAGGACCCTCCGGGAGGTTCAATCAGCCCCAGCATTTT CASSIGPSGRFNQPQHF
TRBJ2-7 . TRBV19 TRBD1 TGTGCCAGTAGTACCGGGACAGGGGACCGCGAGCAGTACTTC CASSTGTGDREQYF
TRBJ2-5 . TRBV29-1 TRBD2 TGCAGTGGTCTTAGCGGGAGAGCAGAGACCCAGTACTTC CSGLSGRAETQYF
TRBJ2-5 . TRBV4-1 TRBD2 TGCGCCAGCAGCCAAGACTATATTAGCGGGTTCGGGACCCAGTACTTC CASSQDYISGFGTQYF
TRBJ2-1 . TRBV9 TRBD2 TGTGCCAGTGAGGCGGGAGGGCTTCTTGATGAGCAGTTCTTC CASEAGGLLDEQFF
TRBJ1-2 . TRBV30 . TGTGCCTGGAGTGTATCAGGGACTGCATTAGGAGGCACCTTC CAWSVSGTALGGTF
TRBJ1-2 . TRBV19 . TGTGCCAGTAGTATAGGCAGGGATAGTGGCTACACCTTC CASSIGRDSGYTF
TRBJ2-7 . TRBV10-1 TRBD1 TGCGCCAGCAGTGACCCTGGAGGGACAGGGGGTATGGAGCAGTACTTC CASSDPGGTGGMEQYF
TRBJ2-1 . TRBV29-1 . TGCAGCGTTGCCCGGGGATCCAATGAGCAGTTCTTC CSVARGSNEQFF
TRBJ2-1 few TRBV28 . TGTGCCAGCAGCCAAGGGGGGACTATCGGGGCCGTTTATCAGTTCTTC CASSQGGTIGAVYQFF
TRBJ2-1 once TRBV5-1 TRBD2 TGCGCCAGCAGCTCAACTAGCGGGAGCTCCCTAAGCTCCTACAATGAGCAGTTCTTC CASSSTSGSSLSSYNEQFF
TRBJ2-3 . TRBV13 . TGTGCCAGCAGCCCCTGGGGCACGGATTCCACAGATACGCAGTATTTT CASSPWGTDSTDTQYF
TRBJ2-7 once TRBV29-1 TRBD2 TGCAGCGCTAGACTAGCGGGAACCATTTACGAGCAGTACTTC CSARLAGTIYEQYF
TRBJ2-7 . TRBV5-4 . TGTGCCAGCAGCCCCGACCCAAGCGGAACCTACGAGCAGTACTTC CASSPDPSGTYEQYF
TRBJ2-1 once TRBV27 . TGTGCCAGCAGTTTATCATACAGGGCCCATGAGCAGTTCTTC CASSLSYRAHEQFF
TRBJ2-5 . TRBV5-1 . TGCGCCAGCAGCTTGGGGGGAGCATACGAAGAGACCCAGTACTTC CASSLGGAYEETQYF
TRBJ2-7 . TRBV5-1 . TGCGCCAGCAGCGCGCAGGGCGCGTCACGAGGCTACGAGCAGTACTTC CASSAQGASRGYEQYF
TRBJ1-1 . TRBV27 . TGTGCCAGCAGTTTAGAGTCAGGGTTGAACACTGAAGCTTTCTTT CASSLESGLNTEAFF
TRBJ2-5 . TRBV6-1 TRBD1 TGTGCCAGCAGTGAAGCTACAGGGGGAGGAGAGACCCAGTACTTC CASSEATGGGETQYF
TRBJ1-5 . TRBV29-1 . TGCAGCGCCGTGACAGGAAATAGCAATCAGCCCCAGCATTTT CSAVTGNSNQPQHF
TRBJ1-2 . TRBV4-3 . TGCGCCAGCAGCCAAGCCAGAGGTCCCTATGGCTACACCTTC CASSQARGPYGYTF
TRBJ1-1 few TRBV4-2 . TGTGCCAGCAGCCTGCAGGTCGGAGGGACTGAAGCTTTCTTT CASSLQVGGTEAFF
TRBJ1-3 . TRBV28 . TGTGCCAGCAACGCACCAAGGGACGGGGGTGGAAACACCATATATTTT CASNAPRDGGGNTIYF
TRBJ2-1 . TRBV27 . TGTGCCAGCAGTTTATCGGCGGGTACCCTCTACAATGAGCAGTTCTTC CASSLSAGTLYNEQFF
TRBJ2-1 . TRBV5-6 . TGTGCCAGCAGACGCGCCGGCGGAAACCACAATGAGCAGTTCTTC CASRRAGGNHNEQFF
TRBJ2-7 few TRBV18 . TGTGCCAGCTCACCGGGAGTAGGGTCCTACGAGCAGTACTTC CASSPGVGSYEQYF